Below, one T cell receptor (beta chain) is given with its context. Antigen specificity is unknown. RNA transcripts provided the source from which TCR beta CDR3 regions were amplified. HTBI primers were used for first-round RT-PCR of the TCR CDR3. TCRdb reanalysed the multiplex PCR reads using MiXCR and keeps one entry per CDR3 protein. The sample has about half a million distinct CDR3 sequences, about 22% seen once. The data were obtained in a study of T cells in Graves' hyperthyroidism and ophthalmopathy. General study results and limits: The model's output predicted ophthalmopathy at a median of about 6.5 months prior to onset.

V shed 2 bases and J shed 0 bases, with 7 bases lying between them. There are 14 residues in the CDR3. Germline V gene sequence: CDR1 ENHRY, CDR2 SYGVKD. The J gene is TRBJ1-2, the V gene TRBV10-3; no definite D call. This receptor was obtained from a woman between 70 and 85 years old with Graves' ophthalmopathy. The material sequenced was blood. The CDR3 sequence: CAISEGNANYGYTF. The DNA for the CDR3 is TGTGCCATCAGTGAGGGCAACGCTAACTATGGCTACACCTTC.